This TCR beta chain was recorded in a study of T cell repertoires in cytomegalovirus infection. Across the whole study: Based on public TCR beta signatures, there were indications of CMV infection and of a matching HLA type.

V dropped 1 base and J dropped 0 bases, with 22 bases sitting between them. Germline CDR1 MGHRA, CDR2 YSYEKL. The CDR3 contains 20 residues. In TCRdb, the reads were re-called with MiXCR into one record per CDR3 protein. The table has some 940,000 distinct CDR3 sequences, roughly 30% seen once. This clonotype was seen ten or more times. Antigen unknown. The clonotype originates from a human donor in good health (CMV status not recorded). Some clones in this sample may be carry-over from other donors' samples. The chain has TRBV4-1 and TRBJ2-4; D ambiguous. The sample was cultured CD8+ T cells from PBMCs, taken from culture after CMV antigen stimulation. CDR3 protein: CASSQGRIIFRPLAKNIQYF. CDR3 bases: TGCGCCAGCAGCCAAGGGCGAATAATTTTCCGACCGCTAGCCAAAAACATTCAGTACTTC.